This T cell receptor (beta chain) came from a study of blood T cell repertoires in COVID-19. The CDR3 loop spans 15 amino acids. J lost 5 bases, V lost 6 bases, and 6 bases had no gene match. In germline, CDR1 is MDHEN, CDR2 SYDVKM. The protocol was immunoSEQ multiplex PCR, while the TCRdb copy is restricted to in-frame clones and leaves out a portion. This table holds 90,000 to 140,000 clones, roughly 80% found once. The chain is built from TRBV28 and TRBJ2-7; 14 bases agree with TRBD2. Input material: peripheral blood. This TCR came from a woman over 75 with acute or convalescent COVID-19. CDR3 nucleotides: TGTGCCAGCAGCCCGACTAGCGGGAGGGCAAACGAGCAGTACTTC. Protein sequence: CASSPTSGRANEQYF.